Reported below is one T cell receptor (beta chain). No antigen is known for it. There are no base qualities to consult, and no much larger clone falls within one base. TCRbeta CDR3 regions were amplified from genomic DNA by means of the immunoSEQ Assay, a bias-controlled multiplex PCR. The paper's data handling went like this. The number of nucleated cells in each sample was estimated by amplification of reference gene primers within the assay. To quantify the absolute abundance of each unique TCRbeta CDR3 rearrangement, sequence reads were collapsed and filtered. For each sample, productive Simpson clonality was calculated as the square root of Simpson's diversity index over productive rearrangements. TCRdb stores this immuneACCESS table with in-frame sequences only. Part of the clones is absent; in the studies checked, under half of the shortfall reflects unresolved V genes, and no reason is known for the rest. That table supplies the V and J calls and clone size; D and trimming were determined from the DNA. The sample yields around 40,000 clones; roughly 80% were counted once. Roughly 30% of the sample is in the top ten clones.

The data derive from a study of blood T cell repertoires in COVID-19 (dated by TCRdb to the early 2020s). Regarding the complete study: Samples covering the acute and convalescent phases of COVID-19 were provided by collaborators in the United States, Italy and Spain. The material from the prospective study consisted of cDNA or gDNA derived from T cells, B-cell-depleted T cells, or PBMCs. The dataset comprised deeply sampled blood TCRbeta repertoires from subjects exposed to, actively infected with, or recovered from COVID-19. A freely available public database, intended as a resource for researchers studying the immune response to SARS-CoV-2, is where the repertoires were released. The samples were drawn from two sources: the first 160 participants of the ongoing ImmuneRACE study, and over 950 subjects contributed by 6 global collaborators. A de-identified subject ID, COVID-19 status, age in years and sex were almost always included in the sample metadata. Where HLA class I and class II types were available, the types were taken from metadata supplied by the sample provider, not from assay-based typing.

Germline trimming amounts to 3 bases on V and 1 base on J, with 5 as the count of junction bases outside the gene matches. According to the germline V gene, CDR1 reads MRHNA and CDR2 reads SNTAGT. The CDR3 runs 16 residues from the cysteine to the phenylalanine. Left in the record is the CDR3 DNA by itself, 48 bases read in frame from the first base. The collaborating institutions used their own protocols to collect whole blood in K2EDTA tubes. Collaborator samples were shipped for TCRbeta analysis as frozen whole blood, isolated PBMCs, or DNA extracted from either sample type. Summary of the overall study and its limitations: The amount of clinical and demographic metadata varied by source and participant and was provided uncurated.

Sequencing input: peripheral blood. This receptor was taken from a woman of 80 years or more with acute or convalescent COVID-19. The rearrangement joined TRBV6-4 to TRBJ2-3; 9 bases in the middle match TRBD2. The bases are TGTGCCAGCAGTGAGCCAGCGGGAGGTGGCACAGATACGCAGTATTTT. The encoded protein is CASSEPAGGGTDTQYF.